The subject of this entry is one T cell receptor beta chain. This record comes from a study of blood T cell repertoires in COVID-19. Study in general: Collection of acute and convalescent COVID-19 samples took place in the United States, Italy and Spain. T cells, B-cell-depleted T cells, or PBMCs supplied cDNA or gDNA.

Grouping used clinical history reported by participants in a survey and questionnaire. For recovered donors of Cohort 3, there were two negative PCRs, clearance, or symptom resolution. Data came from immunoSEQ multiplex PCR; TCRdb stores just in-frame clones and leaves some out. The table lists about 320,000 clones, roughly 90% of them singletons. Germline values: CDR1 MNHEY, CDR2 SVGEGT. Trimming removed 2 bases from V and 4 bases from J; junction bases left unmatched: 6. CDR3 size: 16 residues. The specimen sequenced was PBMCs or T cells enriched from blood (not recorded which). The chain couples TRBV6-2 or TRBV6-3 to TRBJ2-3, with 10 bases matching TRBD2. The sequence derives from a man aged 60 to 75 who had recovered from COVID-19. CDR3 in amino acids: CASSYVLAGVADTQYF. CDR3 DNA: TGTGCCAGCAGTTACGTCCTAGCGGGAGTAGCAGATACGCAGTATTTT.